The clone carrying this T cell receptor beta chain was found a few times. No antigen is known for it. A universal primer site and UMIs were added as TCR cDNA was made by 5'RACE template switching. In TCRdb, the 5' RACE reads were re-called with MiXCR into one record per CDR3 protein. The sample has about 300,000 distinct CDR3 sequences, around 10% seen once. The data originate from a study of T cells after yellow fever vaccination. Study as a whole: SMART-Seq v4 Ultra Low Input served to prepare low-cell-number fractions. Study-level results: Faster peaking, at day 5 versus 15, marked a secondary response that was weaker.

This CDR3 has 17 residues. Per germline, CDR1 SGHRS and CDR2 YFSETQ. Germline trimming cut 0 bases from V and 0 bases from J; bases unmatched to any gene: 5. The clonotype was recovered from a young man who received the YFV17D yellow fever vaccine. Sequenced material: CD4+ T cells sorted from PBMCs, taken 5 days after the yellow fever booster vaccination. The chain is built from TRBV5-1 and TRBJ2-2; TRBD2 matches at 7 bases. Written as DNA, the CDR3 is TGCGCCAGCAGCTTGGGACCCCGGGGGGCGAACACCGGGGAGCTGTTTTTT. It yields the protein CASSLGPRGANTGELFF. Complete variable domain (other parts from reference TRBV5-1 and TRBJ2-2): KAGVTQTPRYLIKTRGQQVTLSCSPISGHRSVSWYQQTPGQGLQFLFEYFSETQRNKGNFPGRFSGRQFSNSRSEMNVSTLELGDSALYLCASSLGPRGANTGELFFGEGSRLTVL.